This paragraph reports one TCR beta chain. These data originate in a study of T cell changes during pregnancy in multiple sclerosis. The table came from immunoSEQ multiplex PCR; TCRdb's copy has only in-frame clones and leaves some out. The sample lists 35,000 to 40,000 clones, more than 85% occurring once. This CDR3 has 16 residues. CDR1 and CDR2 from the germline V gene are SEHNR and FQNEAQ (reference sequence). The V gene end was trimmed by 2 bases and the J gene end by 7 bases; junction bases not matched to a gene: 10. This receptor was obtained from a female donor with multiple sclerosis, enrolled in a pregnancy study. The gene calls are TRBV7-9 and TRBJ2-1, with 8 positions matching TRBD2. Specimen: CD8+ T cells from peripheral blood mononuclear cells, collected in the third trimester of pregnancy. The chain's CDR3 is CASSLLTSGELNEQFF. The CDR3 DNA is TGTGCCAGCAGCTTATTAACTAGCGGAGAATTAAATGAGCAGTTCTTC.